This T cell receptor beta chain was sequenced during a study of Ad26.COV2.S vaccination and SARS-CoV-2 variants listed by TCRdb under 2021. Background on the whole study: Donors in the vaccine arm were drawn from COV1001, a phase I-IIa trial of Ad26.COV2.S in healthy adults that was multicentre, randomized, double-blind and placebo-controlled. Investigators did not know the trial group allocation while performing experiments and assessing outcomes. Sequencing of the TCRbeta repertoire served to evaluate the specificity and breadth of SARS-CoV-2-reactive T cell receptors following Ad26.COV2.S vaccination. Participants in the trial were split at random into five groups of five each, receiving low-dose or high-dose Ad26.COV2.S once or twice, or else placebo on both occasions. The TCR-sequenced set comprised about 30 samples: some 20 Ad26.COV2.S vaccine recipients, 5 placebo recipients and 8 SARS-CoV-2 convalescent individuals. Ad26.COV2.S was administered intramuscularly at 5 x 10^10 or 1 x 10^11 viral particles, either as a single shot or as two shots given 56 days apart. On the study overall, not on this receptor specifically: According to the authors, total T cell responses may have been underestimated by the TCR breadth and depth analyses. After vaccination, substantial breadth of spike-specific CD8+ and CD4+ T cell responses was reported. Non-spike TCR breadth was comparable between vaccine and placebo recipients, consistent with the vaccine containing only spike. Higher spike-specific TCR breadth was observed in Ad26.COV2.S recipients than in placebo recipients (P = 0.0014). Comparing responses between vaccine doses or regimens was not something the study was powered to do.

According to the study, the label for this sample's treatment or condition signals: 15 to 20 received Ad26.COV2.S at low or high dose, single or two shots; 5 received placebo; per-sample allocation not given. Repertoires of vaccine and placebo recipients were sequenced from samples taken on day 63 after the first injection. Cohort 1b enrolled fewer than 30 adults aged 18-55 years at a single site in Boston, USA, between 29 July and 7 August 2020. As a vaccine, Ad26.COV2.S was a replication-incompetent adenovirus type 26 vector that expressed a prefusion-stabilized SARS-CoV-2 spike protein derived from the original Wuhan strain. The table lists this clone with a count of one. Its antigen is currently not known. No base quality values were provided; no much bigger clone lies one nucleotide off. Trimming takes 6 bases off V and 9 bases off J; junction bases not matched to a gene: 7. For CDR1 and CDR2, the germline V gene (reference sequence) lists LNHDA and SQIVND. The CDR3 runs 12 amino acids, cysteine and phenylalanine included. Just the 36-base CDR3 DNA is kept, in frame starting at base 1.

TCRbeta CDR3 regions were sequenced with the immunoSEQ Assay. After extraction, genomic DNA underwent amplification by bias-controlled multiplex PCR, followed by high-throughput sequencing. As for the authors' bioinformatics: To quantify the absolute abundance of every unique TCRbeta CDR3 region, sequences were collapsed and filtered. T cell fraction was estimated by normalizing TCRbeta template counts to usable DNA, which was measured by amplifying reference genes present in all nucleated cells. Repertoire TCRs were annotated as SARS-CoV-2-specific when V gene, CDR3 amino acid sequence and J gene were exactly matched to a known reactive TCR set. The reference SARS-CoV-2 TCR set was derived from MIRA and filtered for enrichment in COVID-19-positive ImmuneCODE repertoires, a step that removed public or cross-reactive TCRs. Drawing on the MIRA antigens, annotated TCRs were analysed further at the level of specific ORF or position within ORF. Breadth was defined as the number of annotated unique rearrangements divided by the total number of unique productive rearrangements, and depth was defined as the summed frequency of the annotated unique rearrangements. TCR breadth was compared between groups using two-sided Wilcoxon rank-sum tests. Not all clones reach the TCRdb copy of this immuneACCESS table, which keeps in-frame sequences only. Checked studies attribute under half of the gap to unresolved V genes and leave the rest unexplained. The V and J calls and clone size are taken from that table; D and trimming were inferred from the DNA. Here the sample has a few hundred thousand clones; roughly 90% occur a single time. In total, the top ten clones hold around 5% of the sample.

This receptor was taken from a person aged 18-60 years who received the Ad26.COV2.S COVID-19 vaccine or a placebo. The source was peripheral blood, collected in a trial of Ad26.COV2.S vaccine versus placebo. The sequence links TRBV19 to TRBJ1-1; 7 bases in between match TRBD1. This receptor carries the CDR3 CASSYGTVQAFF. The DNA sequence is TGTGCCAGTAGCTATGGGACAGTACAAGCTTTCTTT.